The present TCR beta chain was sequenced within a study of blood T cell repertoires in COVID-19. Study context: Researchers got acute and convalescent COVID-19 samples from the United States, Italy and Spain. From T cells, B-cell-depleted T cells, or PBMCs came the material, which was cDNA or gDNA.

The germline CDR1 and CDR2 sequences are LGHDT and YNNKEL (reference sequence). The CDR3 runs 15 residues. Trimming took off 4 bases at V and 2 bases at J, with 15 bases between the two ends. Under the authors' procedure: Using reference gene primer amplification, nucleated cell counts were estimated. Produced via immunoSEQ multiplex PCR; TCRdb's table is partial and in-frame only. V, J and clone size are taken as reported in that table, and D and trimming were inferred from the DNA itself. This table has 7,000 to 9,500 clones, 80% to 90% appearing once. This chain joins TRBV3-1 (or the pseudogene TRBV3-2) and TRBJ2-7; D not certain. The sequenced sample was peripheral blood. This receptor was taken from a human donor in a cohort sampled during active COVID-19. CDR3 coding DNA: TGTGCCAGCAGCCCGCTACCCCCACCCGCCTACGAGCAGTACTTC. This sequence encodes CASSPLPPPAYEQYF.